This paragraph covers one T cell receptor (beta chain) sequence. For the second PCR, which ran for about 6 to 11 cycles, a sample-barcoded 5' primer and a J-beta primer mix were used. Researchers report that a template-switch adaptor with 12 random nucleotides tagged each cDNA molecule. MiXCR, run by TCRdb on the 5' RACE reads, gives a single entry per CDR3 protein. This table has under 1,100,000 distinct CDR3 sequences, about 25% appearing once. This record belongs to a study of blood T cells in healthy people across ages. Per individual sample, total RNA of at least 6 micrograms was extracted. Germline V lookup: CDR1 SGHKS, CDR2 YYEKEE (reference sequence). Between the trimmed V and J ends, which lost 0 bases and 6 bases, there was a span of 7 bases. This CDR3 is built from 13 residues. This sample was also put to use in a study of T cells of mothers and their children. This second study says: Three healthy Caucasian mothers and their six children were the donors. Over 8.5 million reads per mother and roughly 3 million per child were obtained.

Source material: blood. The TCR originated in a girl between 2 and 10 years old in good health. The chain employs TRBV5-5 and TRBJ1-5; no definite D call. CDR3 nucleotide sequence: TGTGCCAGCAGCTTGGTGTCCAGTCAGCCCCAGCATTTT. Translating gives CASSLVSSQPQHF.